The rows below give T cell receptor beta chains drawn from one sample of a study of technical replicates of blood from a few donors. Data came from immunoSEQ multiplex PCR; TCRdb stores just in-frame clones and leaves some out. The table lists 35,000 to 50,000 clones, around 96% of them singletons, with roughly 0.39% in the top ten. Sequencing was done on a sample of T cells isolated from PBMCs. The receptors were gathered from a human donor in good health. CDR3s include the opening cysteine and the closing phenylalanine or tryptophan. A D gene is named only where the DNA matches it firmly. A row's size may be missing; if present it is once, few, many or a size class.

>TRBJ2-5|-|TRBV5-1|-
CASSQQETQYF
TGCGCCAGCAGCCAGCAAGAGACCCAGTACTTC
>TRBJ2-3|TRBD2|TRBV28|-
CASSPGTSDPDTQYF
TGTGCCAGCAGTCCCGGGACTAGCGATCCAGATACGCAGTATTTT
>TRBJ1-1|TRBD1|TRBV5-6|-
CASSLNEGAEAFF
TGTGCCAGCAGCTTGAATGAGGGGGCCGAAGCTTTCTTT
>TRBJ2-7|TRBD2|TRBV11-2|once
CASSLRTSGYSSYEQYF
TGTGCCAGCAGCTTAAGGACTAGCGGGTATAGCTCCTACGAGCAGTACTTC
>TRBJ1-5|-|TRBV10-3|-
CAISESGEGVMGQPQHF
TGTGCCATCAGTGAGTCAGGGGAAGGGGTGATGGGTCAGCCCCAGCATTTT
>TRBJ2-7|-|TRBV28|-
CASRGLALLYEQYF
TGTGCCAGCAGAGGACTGGCCCTACTGTACGAGCAGTACTTC
>TRBJ2-2|TRBD2|TRBV6-1|-
CASKKREGTGELFF
TGTGCCAGCAAAAAGCGGGAGGGCACCGGGGAGCTGTTTTTT
>TRBJ1-5|-|TRBV10-2|-
CASRTTADSNQPQHF
TGCGCCAGCAGAACGACAGCAGATAGCAATCAGCCCCAGCATTTT
>TRBJ2-7|-|TRBV4-1|-
CASSPRLDRSYEQYF
TGCGCCAGCAGCCCACGACTAGATCGGAGCTACGAGCAGTACTTC
>TRBJ2-1|-|TRBV7-8|-
CASSLYHGGDEQFF
TGTGCCAGCAGCTTATACCACGGCGGCGATGAGCAGTTCTTC
>TRBJ2-7|TRBD1|TRBV6-5|-
CASSYSSGGASYEQYF
TGTGCCAGCAGTTACTCGTCAGGGGGCGCCTCCTACGAGCAGTACTTC
>TRBJ2-7|-|TRBV19|-
CASSPRVPYEQYF
TGTGCCAGTAGCCCCCGGGTTCCCTACGAGCAGTACTTC
>TRBJ2-2|-|TRBV13|-
CASSPGWGEAGELFF
TGTGCCAGCAGCCCAGGCTGGGGGGAGGCCGGGGAGCTGTTTTTT
>TRBJ2-7|TRBD2|TRBV6-5|-
CASRTLAATLYEQYF
TGTGCCAGCAGAACACTAGCGGCAACACTCTACGAGCAGTACTTC
>TRBJ1-2|-|TRBV11-2|-
CASSDGGYGYTF
TGTGCCAGCAGCGACGGGGGGTATGGCTACACCTTC
>TRBJ2-1|TRBD2|TRBV9|-
CASSEGTRELNNEQFF
TGTGCCAGCAGCGAAGGGACGCGGGAGCTGAACAATGAGCAGTTCTTC
>TRBJ2-7|TRBD2|TRBV5-1|-
CASSSRTSEEEQYF
TGCGCCAGCAGCTCCAGGACTAGCGAGGAGGAGCAGTACTTC
>TRBJ2-1|TRBD2|TRBV28|-
CASRLAGNEQFF
TGTGCCAGCAGACTAGCGGGCAATGAGCAGTTCTTC
>TRBJ2-2|TRBD2|TRBV4-1|-
CASSPRSPPGGGELFF
TGCGCCAGCAGCCCCCGGAGCCCTCCGGGGGGCGGGGAGCTGTTTTTT
>TRBJ2-2|TRBD2|TRBV2|-
CASTGGVGPGELFF
TGTGCCAGCACGGGAGGGGTGGGACCCGGGGAGCTGTTTTTT
>TRBJ2-3|TRBD2|TRBV25-1|-
CASSEMGAAGVRSDTQYF
TGTGCCAGCAGTGAAATGGGGGCAGCGGGAGTAAGGTCAGATACGCAGTATTTT
>TRBJ1-4|-|TRBV7-8|-
CASSRAGEGEKLFF
TGTGCCAGCAGCCGGGCGGGGGAAGGAGAAAAACTGTTTTTT
>TRBJ2-1|TRBD2|TRBV4-3|-
CASSQNGRTAYNEQFF
TGCGCCAGCAGCCAAAACGGGAGGACCGCCTACAATGAGCAGTTCTTC
>TRBJ1-2|-|TRBV28|-
CASSLSLGGSYGYTF
TGTGCCAGCAGTTTATCTTTGGGGGGGAGCTATGGCTACACCTTC
>TRBJ1-2|TRBD1|TRBV6-5|-
CASSRTGPNYGYTF
TGTGCCAGCAGCCGGACAGGGCCTAACTATGGCTACACCTTC
>TRBJ2-3|-|TRBV7-8|-
CASSLEAEVVTDTQYF
TGTGCCAGCAGCTTAGAGGCGGAGGTAGTCACAGATACGCAGTATTTT
>TRBJ2-3|-|TRBV11-2|-
CASSLGVSTDTQYF
TGTGCCAGCAGCTTAGGCGTTAGCACAGATACGCAGTATTTT
>TRBJ1-4|TRBD1|TRBV27|-
CASSDGQGFEKLFF
TGTGCCAGCAGTGACGGACAGGGGTTTGAAAAACTGTTTTTT
>TRBJ1-2|-|TRBV5-1|-
CASSLDGVGYTF
TGCGCCAGCAGCTTGGACGGGGTAGGCTACACCTTC
>TRBJ2-7|-|TRBV10-3|-
CAISAFTYEQYF
TGTGCCATCAGTGCCTTTACCTACGAGCAGTACTTC
>TRBJ1-5|-|TRBV29-1|-
CSVAGGGQPQHF
TGCAGCGTTGCAGGTGGAGGTCAGCCCCAGCATTTT
>TRBJ1-5|TRBD1|TRBV19|-
CASTETGPLNQPQHF
TGTGCCAGTACTGAGACAGGGCCTCTCAATCAGCCCCAGCATTTT
>TRBJ2-3|-|TRBV2|once
CASSETVITDTQYF
TGTGCCAGCAGTGAAACTGTCATCACAGATACGCAGTATTTT
>TRBJ2-7|TRBD1|TRBV19|-
CASSVYGQEDYEQYF
TGTGCCAGTAGTGTATACGGACAGGAGGATTACGAGCAGTACTTC
>TRBJ2-7|-|TRBV13|-
CASSLSRTRWYEQYF
TGTGCCAGCAGCTTATCTCGGACTCGCTGGTACGAGCAGTACTTC
>TRBJ2-1|-|TRBV7-8|-
CASSWDSNSYNEQFF
TGTGCCAGCAGCTGGGACTCTAACTCCTACAATGAGCAGTTCTTC
>TRBJ1-4|TRBD1|TRBV11-2|-
CASSWTGGAEKLFF
TGTGCCAGCAGCTGGACAGGGGGCGCTGAAAAACTGTTTTTT
>TRBJ2-1|-|TRBV30|-
CAWSVRRASEDEQFF
TGTGCCTGGAGTGTACGGCGAGCATCGGAGGATGAGCAGTTCTTC
>TRBJ2-7|-|TRBV13|-
CASSSSLYEQYF
TGTGCCAGCAGCTCGTCCCTCTACGAGCAGTACTTC
>TRBJ2-1|TRBD2|TRBV29-1|-
CSVVGGRTSGRVNGNEQFF
TGCAGCGTTGTGGGGGGGAGGACTAGCGGGAGGGTTAATGGGAATGAGCAGTTCTTC
>TRBJ2-5|TRBD2|TRBV6-5|-
CASSLRLAGRETQYF
TGTGCCAGCAGTCTTCGACTAGCGGGGAGGGAGACCCAGTACTTC
>TRBJ2-4|-|TRBV2|-
CASRGQILAKNIQYF
TGTGCCAGCAGAGGACAGATACTAGCCAAAAACATTCAGTACTTC
>TRBJ2-7|-|TRBV7-2|-
CASSLAGGGYEQYF
TGTGCCAGCAGCTTAGCGGGAGGGGGCTACGAGCAGTACTTC
>TRBJ2-7|TRBD1|TRBV11-2|once
CASSLDSFGRGLIEQYF
TGTGCCAGCAGCTTAGACTCTTTTGGCAGGGGGCTTATCGAGCAGTACTTC
>TRBJ2-1|-|TRBV9|-
CASSSLGLEASYNEQFF
TGTGCCAGCAGCTCATTGGGACTCGAGGCCAGCTACAATGAGCAGTTCTTC
>TRBJ1-1|-|TRBV5-3|once
CAKAPGEAFF
TGTGCCAAGGCACCGGGTGAAGCTTTCTTT